The rows below give T cell receptor beta chains drawn from one sample of a study of human T cells and chemical hapten exposure. TCRdb reprocessed the RACE reads via MiXCR and lists one record per CDR3 protein. The sample has approximately 81,000 distinct CDR3 sequences; about 9% are singletons. Sequencing used whole blood. All receptors come from a male donor in good health. Some clones in this sample may be carry-over from other donors' samples. The CDR3 runs from the conserved cysteine through the conserved F or W. A D gene is named only where the DNA matches it firmly. Only some rows state a clone size, as once, few, many or a class for expanded clones.

CDR3aa | CDR3nt | v_gene | d_gene | abundance | j_gene
CATSAPPTDTQYF | TGTGCCACCAGTGCCCCGCCCACAGATACGCAGTATTTT | TRBV24-1 | - | - | TRBJ2-3
CASWGAVQETQYF | TGTGCCAGCTGGGGGGCGGTCCAAGAGACCCAGTACTTC | TRBV2 | - | few | TRBJ2-5
CASSLTGAYNEQFF | TGTGCCAGCAGTTTGACAGGGGCTTACAATGAGCAGTTCTTC | TRBV12-3/TRBV12-4 | TRBD1 | - | TRBJ2-1
CASSPSAVRADTQYF | TGTGCCAGCAGCCCGTCGGCTGTTAGGGCAGATACGCAGTATTTT | TRBV6-5 | - | - | TRBJ2-3
CASSARAGDLSGNTIYF | TGTGCCAGCAGCGCCCGCGCCGGGGACCTCTCTGGAAACACCATATATTTT | TRBV7-9 | - | once | TRBJ1-3
CASSPREGTDTQYF | TGTGCCAGCTCACCCCGGGAAGGCACAGATACGCAGTATTTT | TRBV18 | - | - | TRBJ2-3
CASSYRRQGGTYEQYF | TGTGCCAGCAGTTACCGCAGACAGGGAGGAACCTACGAGCAGTACTTC | TRBV6-5 | - | many | TRBJ2-7
CAISGGLAGNEQFF | TGTGCCATCAGTGGGGGACTAGCGGGGAATGAGCAGTTCTTC | TRBV10-3 | TRBD2 | few | TRBJ2-1
CASRKGGLAGTDTQYF | TGTGCCAGCAGGAAAGGAGGACTAGCGGGTACAGATACGCAGTATTTT | TRBV5-4 | TRBD2 | - | TRBJ2-3
CSAAQRGRKDSNQPQHF | TGCAGTGCTGCCCAAAGGGGCAGGAAAGATAGCAATCAGCCCCAGCATTTT | TRBV20-1 | - | few | TRBJ1-5
CASSFSGQPNSPLHF | TGTGCCAGCAGTTTTTCGGGACAGCCTAATTCACCCCTCCACTTT | TRBV27 | TRBD1 | many | TRBJ1-6
CATLGHPTYEQYF | TGTGCCACCCTAGGACACCCCACCTACGAGCAGTACTTC | TRBV6-2/TRBV6-3 | - | many | TRBJ2-7
CSAKTSGSSNEQFF | TGCAGTGCCAAGACTAGCGGGAGTTCGAATGAGCAGTTCTTC | TRBV20-1 | TRBD2 | many | TRBJ2-1
CASSPPLAEVFTDTQYF | TGTGCCAGCAGCCCTCCGCTAGCGGAGGTCTTTACAGATACGCAGTATTTT | TRBV5-4 | TRBD2 | - | TRBJ2-3
CASSRGAVSQPQHF | TGTGCCAGCAGCCGGGGGGCGGTAAGCCAGCCCCAGCATTTT | TRBV2 | - | few | TRBJ1-5
CSASPLAGAQTYEQYF | TGCAGTGCTAGTCCCCTAGCGGGGGCCCAAACCTACGAGCAGTACTTC | TRBV20-1 | TRBD2 | - | TRBJ2-7
CSAPRTGGRGDTQYF | TGCAGTGCCCCCCGGACAGGGGGAAGGGGAGATACGCAGTATTTT | TRBV20-1 | TRBD1 | - | TRBJ2-3
CASSLDSAGTGELFF | TGCGCCAGCAGCTTGGACAGTGCGGGCACCGGGGAGCTGTTTTTT | TRBV5-1 | - | few | TRBJ2-2
CASSRLASVRTDTQYF | TGTGCCAGCAGCCGACTAGCCTCGGTACGCACAGATACGCAGTATTTT | TRBV11-2 | TRBD2 | many | TRBJ2-3
CSAGDPSNTGELFF | TGCAGCGCTGGGGACCCGAGCAACACCGGGGAGCTGTTTTTT | TRBV29-1 | - | - | TRBJ2-2
CASSGEGQGISPLHF | TGCGCCAGCAGCGGCGAGGGACAGGGAATTTCACCCCTCCACTTT | TRBV5-1 | TRBD1 | few | TRBJ1-6
CASKAGGYEQYF | TGTGCCAGCAAGGCGGGGGGGTATGAGCAGTACTTC | TRBV12-3/TRBV12-4 | TRBD2 | few | TRBJ2-7
CASSETPLNTEAFF | TGTGCCAGCAGTGAAACACCGCTGAACACTGAAGCTTTCTTT | TRBV25-1 | - | - | TRBJ1-1
CASSPGTGTRATDTQYF | TGTGCCAGCAGTCCCGGGACAGGGACCAGGGCCACAGATACGCAGTATTTT | TRBV2 | TRBD1 | - | TRBJ2-3
CASSVEALKGSGELFF | TGTGCCAGCAGCGTGGAGGCTCTGAAGGGATCCGGGGAGCTGTTTTTT | TRBV9 | - | few | TRBJ2-2
CASSQGPTADSNMNTEAFF | TGCGCCAGCAGCCAAGGACCTACGGCCGACTCCAATATGAACACTGAAGCTTTCTTT | TRBV4-3 | - | many | TRBJ1-1
CASSTRTADTQYF | TGTGCCAGTAGTACCCGGACCGCGGATACGCAGTATTTT | TRBV19 | - | few | TRBJ2-3
CASSLVSGLAGTDTQYF | TGTGCCAGCAGTTTAGTCTCCGGACTAGCGGGGACAGATACGCAGTATTTT | TRBV12-3/TRBV12-4 | TRBD2 | few | TRBJ2-3
CSVEFWGSNTDTQYF | TGCAGCGTTGAATTCTGGGGGTCGAACACAGATACGCAGTATTTT | TRBV29-1 | - | - | TRBJ2-3
CASSSIQGRNNEQFF | TGTGCCAGTAGTTCCATACAGGGCAGGAACAATGAGCAGTTCTTC | TRBV19 | - | - | TRBJ2-1
CASSLGAGAVSRTEAFF | TGCGCCAGCAGCTTGGGGGCAGGGGCAGTATCGCGCACTGAAGCTTTCTTT | TRBV5-1 | - | - | TRBJ1-1
CAIYSSGNTIYF | TGTGCCATTTATAGCTCTGGAAACACCATATATTTT | TRBV10-3 | - | - | TRBJ1-3
CASSTDKNTEAFF | TGTGCCAGCAGTACGGACAAGAACACTGAAGCTTTCTTT | TRBV7-7 | - | few | TRBJ1-1
CSVRRAEGNEQFF | TGCAGCGTGCGCCGAGCCGAGGGCAATGAGCAGTTCTTC | TRBV29-1 | - | few | TRBJ2-1
CSAQRGQGSYEQYF | TGCAGTGCTCAGAGAGGACAGGGCTCCTACGAGCAGTACTTC | TRBV20-1 | TRBD1 | few | TRBJ2-7
CASSVNDDTQYF | TGTGCCAGCAGCGTAAATGATGATACGCAGTATTTT | TRBV9 | - | few | TRBJ2-3
CASRRDPSGGTDTQYF | TGTGCCAGCAGACGGGATCCTAGCGGAGGCACAGATACGCAGTATTTT | TRBV6-5 | TRBD2 | few | TRBJ2-3
CASSPLEGGELNEQFF | TGCGCCAGCAGCCCCTTAGAGGGGGGGGAATTGAATGAGCAGTTCTTC | TRBV5-1 | - | few | TRBJ2-1
CASSLVGAGTGGGYTF | TGTGCCAGCAGCTTAGTGGGGGCGGGGACAGGGGGCGGCTACACCTTC | TRBV7-2 | TRBD1 | few | TRBJ1-2
CGSGETWTQYF | TGTGGCTCGGGGGAGACGTGGACCCAGTACTTC | TRBV6-2/TRBV6-3 | - | few | TRBJ2-5
CSVENPGAKRTEAFF | TGCAGCGTTGAAAACCCCGGGGCGAAGAGAACTGAAGCTTTCTTT | TRBV29-1 | - | many | TRBJ1-1
CSARSHATNEKLFF | TGCAGTGCTAGAAGTCACGCAACTAATGAAAAACTGTTTTTT | TRBV20-1 | - | - | TRBJ1-4
CASSQQRTGEYIRTEAFF | TGTGCCAGCAGCCAACAAAGGACAGGGGAGTATATTAGGACTGAAGCTTTCTTT | TRBV14 | TRBD1 | - | TRBJ1-1
CASSVAAGFTEAFF | TGTGCCAGCAGCGTAGCTGCGGGGTTCACTGAAGCTTTCTTT | TRBV9 | - | - | TRBJ1-1
CASSLLDKETQYF | TGTGCCAGCAGTCTCCTGGATAAAGAGACCCAGTACTTC | TRBV25-1 | - | - | TRBJ2-5
CASSPPVQERILSYEQYF | TGTGCCAGCTCACCACCGGTCCAGGAGCGGATCCTCTCCTACGAGCAGTACTTC | TRBV18 | - | few | TRBJ2-7
CASSPARDRAFQETQYF | TGTGCCAGCAGTCCCGCCCGGGACAGGGCTTTCCAAGAGACCCAGTACTTC | TRBV25-1 | TRBD1 | - | TRBJ2-5
CASSSGVNTGELFF | TGTGCCAGCAGCTCAGGGGTGAACACCGGGGAGCTGTTTTTT | TRBV5-4 | - | few | TRBJ2-2
CAWSQDSPSPLHF | TGTGCCTGGAGTCAGGACTCCCCTTCACCCCTCCACTTT | TRBV30 | - | few | TRBJ1-6
CASSFGTGRENEKLFF | TGTGCCAGCAGCTTTGGGACAGGGAGAGAAAATGAAAAACTGTTTTTT | TRBV5-6 | TRBD1 | few | TRBJ1-4